This T cell receptor beta chain was retrieved from a study of CD8 T cells in ankylosing spondylitis. General study results and limits: Characteristic of ankylosing spondylitis blood, it appeared, was a TCR beta motif comprising eight highly homologous variants. Enrichment of disease-linked clones was reportedly significant in matched ankylosing spondylitis synovial fluid.

The CDR3 runs to 14 residues. Germline lookup yields CDR1 DFQATT and CDR2 SNEGSKA (reference sequence). V lost 3 bases and J lost 2, with 13 bases in between. MiXCR was run by TCRdb on the 5' RACE reads, yielding one entry per CDR3 protein. The table shows about 840,000 distinct CDR3 sequences, with 10% to 15% occurring only once. This clonotype has a handful of counts. What it binds is unknown. This clonotype originated in a male donor with ankylosing spondylitis. The genes are TRBV20-1 and TRBJ2-5, with D possibly TRBD1 on 6 matching bases. Sequencing was done on a sample of blood, either unsorted or a sorted T cell fraction (not recorded which). The CDR3 DNA reads as TGCAGTGCTAGGGGTACAGGGATGCAAGAGACCCAGTACTTC. Translated: CSARGTGMQETQYF.